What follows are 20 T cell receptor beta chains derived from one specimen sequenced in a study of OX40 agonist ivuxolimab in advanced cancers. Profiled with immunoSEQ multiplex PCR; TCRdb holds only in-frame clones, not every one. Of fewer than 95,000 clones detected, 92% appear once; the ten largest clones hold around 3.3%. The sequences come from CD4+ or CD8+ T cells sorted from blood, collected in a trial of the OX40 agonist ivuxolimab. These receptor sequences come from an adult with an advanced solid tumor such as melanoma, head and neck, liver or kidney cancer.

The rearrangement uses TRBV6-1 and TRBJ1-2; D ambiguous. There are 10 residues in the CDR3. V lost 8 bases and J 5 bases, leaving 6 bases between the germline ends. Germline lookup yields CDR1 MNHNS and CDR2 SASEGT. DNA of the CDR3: TGTGCCAGCTTGATGTATGGCTACACCTTC. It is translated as CASLMYGYTF.

CDR3 sequence: CASSRDSGGEGGYTF. The CDR3 bases are TGTGCCAGCAGCCGGGACTCAGGGGGCGAGGGAGGCTACACCTTC. This chain uses TRBV7-9 with TRBJ1-2, with TRBD1 matching over 8 bases. The ends lost 5 bases at V and 8 bases at J; junction bases unmatched: 13. The germline V gene has CDR1 SEHNR and CDR2 FQNEAQ (reference sequence). CDR3 size: 15 residues.

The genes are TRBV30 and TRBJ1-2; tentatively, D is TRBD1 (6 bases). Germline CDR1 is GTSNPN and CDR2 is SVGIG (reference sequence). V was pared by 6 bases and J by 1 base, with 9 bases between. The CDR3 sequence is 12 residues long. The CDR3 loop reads CACRTDNYGYTF. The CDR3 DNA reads TGTGCCTGTCGGACAGATAACTATGGCTACACCTTC.

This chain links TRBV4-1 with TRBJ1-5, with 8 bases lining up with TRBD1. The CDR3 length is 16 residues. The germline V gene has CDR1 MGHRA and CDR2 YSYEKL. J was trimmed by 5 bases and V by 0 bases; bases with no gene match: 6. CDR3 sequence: CASSQELRTGYQPQHF. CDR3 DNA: TGCGCCAGCAGCCAAGAGCTAAGGACAGGGTATCAGCCCCAGCATTTT.

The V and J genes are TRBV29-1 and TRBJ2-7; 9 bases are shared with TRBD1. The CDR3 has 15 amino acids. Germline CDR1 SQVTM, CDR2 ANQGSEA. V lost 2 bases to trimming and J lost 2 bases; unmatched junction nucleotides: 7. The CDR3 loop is CSVELATGGPYEQYF. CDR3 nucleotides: TGCAGCGTTGAACTGGCGACAGGGGGGCCCTACGAGCAGTACTTC.

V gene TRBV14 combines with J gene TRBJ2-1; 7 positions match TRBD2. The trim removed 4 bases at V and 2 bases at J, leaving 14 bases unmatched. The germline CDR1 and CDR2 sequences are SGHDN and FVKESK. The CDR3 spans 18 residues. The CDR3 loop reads CASSPRPGARGAYNEQFF. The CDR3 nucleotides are TGTGCCAGCAGCCCCCGACCGGGAGCACGGGGGGCCTACAATGAGCAGTTCTTC. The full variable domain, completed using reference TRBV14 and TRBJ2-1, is EAGVTQFPSHSVIEKGQTVTLRCDPISGHDNLYWYRRVMGKEIKFLLHFVKESKQDESGMPNNRFLAERTGGTYSTLKVQPAELEDSGVYFCASSPRPGARGAYNEQFFGPGTRLTVL.

The CDR3 spells CASSLAAGGPTNEQFF. As DNA, the CDR3 is TGTGCCAGCAGCTTAGCAGCGGGAGGGCCGACCAATGAGCAGTTCTTC. This chain links TRBV7-6 with TRBJ2-1; TRBD2 matches 10 bases. The CDR3 totals 16 residues. The germline CDR1 and CDR2 sequences are SGHVS and FNYEAQ. J was trimmed by 6 bases and V by 0 bases; bases with no gene match: 5.

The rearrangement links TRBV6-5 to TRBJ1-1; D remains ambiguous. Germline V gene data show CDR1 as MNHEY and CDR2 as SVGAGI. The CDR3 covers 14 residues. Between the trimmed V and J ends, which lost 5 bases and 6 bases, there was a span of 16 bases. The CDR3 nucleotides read TGTGCCAGCAGTGTACAACTTACCCACGCTGAAGCTTTCTTT. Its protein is CASSVQLTHAEAFF.

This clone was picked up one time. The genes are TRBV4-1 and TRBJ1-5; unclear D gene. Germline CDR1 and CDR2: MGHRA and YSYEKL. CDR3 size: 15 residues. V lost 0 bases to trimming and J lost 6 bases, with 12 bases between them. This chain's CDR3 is CASSQDKGMAQPQHF. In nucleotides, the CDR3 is TGCGCCAGCAGCCAAGATAAGGGAATGGCTCAGCCCCAGCATTTT.

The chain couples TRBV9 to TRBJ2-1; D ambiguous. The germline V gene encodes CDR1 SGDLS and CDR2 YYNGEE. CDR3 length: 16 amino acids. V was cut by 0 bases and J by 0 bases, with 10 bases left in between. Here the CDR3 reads CASSVASYGSYNEQFF. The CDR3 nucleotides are TGTGCCAGCAGCGTAGCATCGTATGGCTCCTACAATGAGCAGTTCTTC.

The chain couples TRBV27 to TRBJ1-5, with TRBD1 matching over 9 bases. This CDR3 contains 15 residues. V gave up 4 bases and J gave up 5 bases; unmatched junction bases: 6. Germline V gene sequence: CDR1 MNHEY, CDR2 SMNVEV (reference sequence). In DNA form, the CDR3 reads TGTGCCAGCAGTTCGGGACAGGGACCTGATCAGCCCCAGCATTTT. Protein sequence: CASSSGQGPDQPQHF.

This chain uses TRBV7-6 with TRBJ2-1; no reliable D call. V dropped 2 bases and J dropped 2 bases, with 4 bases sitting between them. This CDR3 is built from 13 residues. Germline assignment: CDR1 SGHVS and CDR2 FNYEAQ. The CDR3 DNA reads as TGTGCCAGCAGCTTAACAGCCTACAATGAGCAGTTCTTC. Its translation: CASSLTAYNEQFF. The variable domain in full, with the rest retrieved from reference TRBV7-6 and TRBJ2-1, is GAGVSQSPRYKVTKRGQDVALRCDPISGHVSLYWYRQALGQGPEFLTYFNYEAQQDKSGLPNDRFSAERPEGSISTLTIQRTEQRDSAMYRCASSLTAYNEQFFGPGTRLTVL.

The CDR3 region is CASSIAASGDYEQYF. The CDR3 nucleotides read TGTGCCAGTAGTATAGCGGCTAGCGGAGACTACGAGCAGTACTTC. The genes are TRBV19 and TRBJ2-7; 7 positions agree with TRBD2. Trimming took 1 base from V and 3 from J; bases not matched to a gene: 6. The CDR3 runs 15 residues. Germline loops: CDR1 LNHDA, CDR2 SQIVND (reference sequence).

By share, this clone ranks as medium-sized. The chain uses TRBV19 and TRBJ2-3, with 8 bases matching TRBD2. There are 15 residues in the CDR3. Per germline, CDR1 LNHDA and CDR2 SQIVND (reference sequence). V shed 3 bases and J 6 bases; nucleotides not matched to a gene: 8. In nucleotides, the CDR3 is TGTGCCAGTAGTATGGCGGGGGGAGGGATGGATACGCAGTATTTT. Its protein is CASSMAGGGMDTQYF.

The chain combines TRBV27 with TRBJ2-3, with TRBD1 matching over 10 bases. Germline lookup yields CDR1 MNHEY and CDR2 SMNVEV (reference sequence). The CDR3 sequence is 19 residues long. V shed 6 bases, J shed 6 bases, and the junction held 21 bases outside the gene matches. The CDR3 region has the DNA TGTGCCAGCAGAGACAGGGGGCGGCCTTTAATTGTAGAGTTCGATACGCAGTATTTT. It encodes CASRDRGRPLIVEFDTQYF.

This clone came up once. CDR3 nucleotides: TGTGCCAGCAGCCCCGGGACAGGGGGAAACACCATATATTTT. Translating gives CASSPGTGGNTIYF. The chain couples TRBV6-6 to TRBJ1-3, with 9 positions matching TRBD1. V lost 6 bases, J lost 4 bases, and 4 bases stayed unmatched. The CDR3 is 14 residues long. Germline V gene sequence: CDR1 MNHNY, CDR2 SVGAGI (reference sequence).

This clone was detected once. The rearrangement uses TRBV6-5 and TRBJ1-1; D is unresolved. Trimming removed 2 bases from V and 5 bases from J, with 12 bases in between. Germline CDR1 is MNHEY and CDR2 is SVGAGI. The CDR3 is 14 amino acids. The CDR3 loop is CASSYGSDGTEAFF. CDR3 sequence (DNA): TGTGCCAGCAGTTACGGGTCCGATGGGACTGAAGCTTTCTTT.

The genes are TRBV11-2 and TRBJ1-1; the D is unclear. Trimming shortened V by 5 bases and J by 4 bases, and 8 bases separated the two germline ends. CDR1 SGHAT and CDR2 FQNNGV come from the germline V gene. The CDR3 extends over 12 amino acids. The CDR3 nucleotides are TGTGCCAGCAGCGTAGGGAGCACTGAAGCTTTCTTT. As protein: CASSVGSTEAFF.

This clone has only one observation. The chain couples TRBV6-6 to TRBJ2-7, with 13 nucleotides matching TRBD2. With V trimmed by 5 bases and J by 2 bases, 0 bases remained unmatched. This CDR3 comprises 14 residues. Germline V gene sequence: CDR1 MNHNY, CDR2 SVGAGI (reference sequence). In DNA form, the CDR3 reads TGTGCCAGCAGTACTAGCGGGAGGGCCTACGAGCAGTACTTC. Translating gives CASSTSGRAYEQYF.

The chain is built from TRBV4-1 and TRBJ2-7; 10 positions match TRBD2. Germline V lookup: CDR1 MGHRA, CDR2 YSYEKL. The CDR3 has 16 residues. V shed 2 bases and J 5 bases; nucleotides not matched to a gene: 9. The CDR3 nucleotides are TGCGCCAGCAGCCAAAGGGCAGGACTAGCGGAAGACGAGCAGTACTTC. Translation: CASSQRAGLAEDEQYF.